This TCR beta chain was recorded in a study of technical replicates of blood from several donors (dated by TCRdb to about 2017). For CDR1 and CDR2, the germline V gene lists SGHTA and FQGNSA. The germline V end is reduced by 3 bases and the J end by 1 base; junction bases left unmatched: 2. Spanning cysteine to phenylalanine, the CDR3 consists of 16 amino acids. The DNA shown is the 48-base CDR3, in frame from base 1. Library creation used the immunoSEQ multiplex PCR assay. Imported from immuneACCESS, the table was reduced by TCRdb to in-frame sequences with V and J called. These copies leave out some clones; in studies compared against another copy, an unresolved V gene accounts for under half, and the cause of the remainder is not known. The table for this sample lists about 75,000 clones; 97% of them were counted only once. The ten largest clones capture about 0.29% of the sample. With respect to this clone: This clone's antigen is unknown. The sample holds no much larger clone one base away, and base qualities are not on file.

The receptor was isolated from a human donor in good health. This receptor chain uses TRBV7-2 and TRBJ2-2; TRBD2 lines up with 10 middle nucleotides. Sequenced material: T cells isolated from PBMCs. The base sequence is TGTGCCAGCAGCTTCTTAGCGGGAGGGAACACCGGGGAGCTGTTTTTT. Its product reads: CASSFLAGGNTGELFF.